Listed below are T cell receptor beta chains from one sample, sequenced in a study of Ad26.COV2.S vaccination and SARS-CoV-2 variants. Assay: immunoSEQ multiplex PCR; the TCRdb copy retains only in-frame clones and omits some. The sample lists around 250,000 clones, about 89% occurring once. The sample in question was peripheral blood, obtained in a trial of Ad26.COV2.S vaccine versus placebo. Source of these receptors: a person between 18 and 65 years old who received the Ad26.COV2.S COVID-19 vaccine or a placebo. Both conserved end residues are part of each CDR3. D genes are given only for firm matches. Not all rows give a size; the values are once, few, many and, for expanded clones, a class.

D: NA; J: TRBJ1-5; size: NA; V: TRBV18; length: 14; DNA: TGTGCCAGCTCACCAAGGGGTGGGGATCAGCCCCAGCATTTT; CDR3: CASSPRGGDQPQHF
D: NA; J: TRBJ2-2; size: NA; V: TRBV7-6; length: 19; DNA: TGTGCCAGCAGCCCCAGTGCAGGGATTCGCCTTACGAACACCGGGGAGCTGTTTTTT; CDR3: CASSPSAGIRLTNTGELFF
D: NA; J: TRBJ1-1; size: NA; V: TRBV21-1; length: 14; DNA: TGTGCCAGCAGCAAACGGGACAGCTACACTGAAGCTTTCTTT; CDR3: CASSKRDSYTEAFF
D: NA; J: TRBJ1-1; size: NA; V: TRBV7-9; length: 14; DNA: TGTGCCAGCAGCCCCCCCGTCCTGAACACTGAAGCTTTCTTT; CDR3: CASSPPVLNTEAFF
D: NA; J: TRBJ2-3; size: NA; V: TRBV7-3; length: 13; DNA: TGTGCCAGCAGAGGACTGGGGGCAGATACGCAGTATTTT; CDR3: CASRGLGADTQYF
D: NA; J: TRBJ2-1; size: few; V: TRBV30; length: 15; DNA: TGTGCCTGGAGTCGGTCGGGGGGCCAATACAATGAGCAGTTCTTC; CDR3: CAWSRSGGQYNEQFF
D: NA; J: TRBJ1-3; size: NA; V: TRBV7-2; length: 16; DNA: TGTGCCAGCAGCTTAACCGTGGGACCTCCGGGAAACACCATATATTTT; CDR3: CASSLTVGPPGNTIYF
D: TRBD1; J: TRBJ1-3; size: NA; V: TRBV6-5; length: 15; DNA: TGTGCCAGCAGACGGACAGGGGGGAGAGGAAACACCATATATTTT; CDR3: CASRRTGGRGNTIYF
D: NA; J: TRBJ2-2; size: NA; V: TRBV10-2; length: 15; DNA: TGCGCCAGCAAGGGCGGGGCCCGGTTCACCGGGGAGCTGTTTTTT; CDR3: CASKGGARFTGELFF
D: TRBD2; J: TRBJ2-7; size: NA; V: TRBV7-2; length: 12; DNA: TGTGCCAGCAGCCCGATAGCGGGAGATCCCTACTTC; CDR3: CASSPIAGDPYF
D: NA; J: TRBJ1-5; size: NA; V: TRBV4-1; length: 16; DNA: TGCGCCAGCAGCCAAGTAGGGCAGGGTAGGAATCAGCCCCAGCATTTT; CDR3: CASSQVGQGRNQPQHF
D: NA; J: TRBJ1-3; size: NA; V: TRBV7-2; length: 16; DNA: TGTGCCAGCAGCTCCCAAGGGTCCTACTCTGGAAACACCATATATTTT; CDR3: CASSSQGSYSGNTIYF
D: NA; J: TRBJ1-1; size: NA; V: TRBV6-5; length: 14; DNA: TGTGCCAGCAGTAAGGACAGCCTGAACACTGAAGCTTTCTTT; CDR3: CASSKDSLNTEAFF
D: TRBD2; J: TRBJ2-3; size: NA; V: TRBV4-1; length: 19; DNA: TGCGCCAGCAGCCAAGAGACTAGCGGGGGGCTCTCCAGTTTGGATACGCAGTATTTT; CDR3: CASSQETSGGLSSLDTQYF
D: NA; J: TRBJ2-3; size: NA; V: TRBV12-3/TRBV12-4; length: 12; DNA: TGTGCCAGCAGTTTAGGGGGAGATACGCAGTATTTT; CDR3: CASSLGGDTQYF
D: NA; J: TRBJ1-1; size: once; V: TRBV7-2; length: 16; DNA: TGTGCCAGCAGCTTAGGGGGTGGAGGGGGACGGCCTGAAGCTTTCTTT; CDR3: CASSLGGGGGRPEAFF
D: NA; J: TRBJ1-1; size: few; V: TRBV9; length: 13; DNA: TGTGCCAGCAGAGGGACGAGGACTGCTGAAGCTTTCTTT; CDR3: CASRGTRTAEAFF
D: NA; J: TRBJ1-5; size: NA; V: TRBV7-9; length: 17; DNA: TGTGCCAGCAGCTTAGTTGGGAGTGGAAATAGCAATCAGCCCCAGCATTTT; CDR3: CASSLVGSGNSNQPQHF
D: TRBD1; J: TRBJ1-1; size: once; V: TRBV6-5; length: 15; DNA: TGTGCCAGCAGCTGGACAGGGGGACTTGACACTGAAGCTTTCTTT; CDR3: CASSWTGGLDTEAFF
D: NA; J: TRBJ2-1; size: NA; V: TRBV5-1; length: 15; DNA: TGCGCCAGCAGCTTGGTTGGAAGCTCCTACAATGAGCAGTTCTTC; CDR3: CASSLVGSSYNEQFF
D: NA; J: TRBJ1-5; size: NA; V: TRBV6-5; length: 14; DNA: TGTGCCAGCAGTCGTGGGGGGTCCATTCAGCCCCAGCATTTT; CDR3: CASSRGGSIQPQHF
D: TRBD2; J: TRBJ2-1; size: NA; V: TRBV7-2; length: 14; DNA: TGTGCCAGCAGCTTAGTAGGTCTAGCGGAAGAGCAGTTCTTC; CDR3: CASSLVGLAEEQFF
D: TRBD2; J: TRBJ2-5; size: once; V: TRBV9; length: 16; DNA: TGTGCCAGCAGCGTCAATCCAGCGGGGGGGAAAGAGACCCAGTACTTC; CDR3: CASSVNPAGGKETQYF
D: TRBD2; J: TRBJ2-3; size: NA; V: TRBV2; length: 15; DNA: TGTGCCAGCTCGGTGGGTAGCGGGAGCGCAGATACGCAGTATTTT; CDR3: CASSVGSGSADTQYF
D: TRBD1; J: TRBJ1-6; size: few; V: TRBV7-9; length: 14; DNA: TGTGCCAGCAGCTTGGACAGGGTTAATTCACCCCTCCACTTT; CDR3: CASSLDRVNSPLHF
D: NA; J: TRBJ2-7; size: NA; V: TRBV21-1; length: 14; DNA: TGTGCCAGCAGCAAAGCGGGGCCTCGATACGAGCAGTACTTC; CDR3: CASSKAGPRYEQYF
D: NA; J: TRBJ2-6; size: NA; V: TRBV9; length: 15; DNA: TGTGCCAGCAGCGTAGATCTCTCTGGGGCCAACGTCCTGACTTTC; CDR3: CASSVDLSGANVLTF
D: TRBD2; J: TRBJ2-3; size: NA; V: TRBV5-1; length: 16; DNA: TGCGCCAGCAAATCCGGGGGGTTCGTAGTCCCAGATACGCAGTATTTT; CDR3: CASKSGGFVVPDTQYF
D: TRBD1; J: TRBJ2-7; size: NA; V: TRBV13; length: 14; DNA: TGTGCCAGCAGCAAACAGGGGGCAACCTACGAGCAGTACTTC; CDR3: CASSKQGATYEQYF
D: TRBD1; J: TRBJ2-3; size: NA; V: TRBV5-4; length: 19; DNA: TGTGCCAGCAGCCCCGGGACAGGGGTTTTCCGCGCTAGCACAGATACGCAGTATTTT; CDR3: CASSPGTGVFRASTDTQYF
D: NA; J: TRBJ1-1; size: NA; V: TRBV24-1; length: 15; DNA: TGTGCCACCAGTGATTTGCAGCGGGGTTACACTGAAGCTTTCTTT; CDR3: CATSDLQRGYTEAFF
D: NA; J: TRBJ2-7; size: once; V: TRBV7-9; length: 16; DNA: TGTGCCAGCAGCTTTAATGGGGGTGTGGGGGCCTACGAGCAGTACTTC; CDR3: CASSFNGGVGAYEQYF
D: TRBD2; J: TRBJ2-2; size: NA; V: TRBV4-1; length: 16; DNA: TGCGCCAGCAGCCTTTTGGCTAGCGGGGGGACCGGGGAGCTGTTTTTT; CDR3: CASSLLASGGTGELFF
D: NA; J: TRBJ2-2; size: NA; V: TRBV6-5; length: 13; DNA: TGTGCCAGCACCCAGACGTACACCGGGGAGCTGTTTTTT; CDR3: CASTQTYTGELFF
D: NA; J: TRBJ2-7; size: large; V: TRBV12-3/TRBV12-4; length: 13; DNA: TGTGCCAGCAGTTTAACCAGGGTGTATAAGCAGTACTTC; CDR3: CASSLTRVYKQYF
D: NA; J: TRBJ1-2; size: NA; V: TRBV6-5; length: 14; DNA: TGTGCCAGCATTTACGATGGGGGGAACTATGGCTACACCTTC; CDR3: CASIYDGGNYGYTF
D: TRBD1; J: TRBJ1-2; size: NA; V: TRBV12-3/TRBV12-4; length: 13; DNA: TGTGCCAGCACTCCGGGACAGGGGGTCGGCTACACCTTC; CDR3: CASTPGQGVGYTF
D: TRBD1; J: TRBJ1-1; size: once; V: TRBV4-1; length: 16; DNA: TGCGCCAGCAGCCCAAGGGACAGGGGGCCCGGCACTGAAGCTTTCTTT; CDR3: CASSPRDRGPGTEAFF
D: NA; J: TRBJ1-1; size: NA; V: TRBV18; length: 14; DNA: TGTGCCAGCTCAGGGGACACCCCGAGTACTGAAGCTTTCTTT; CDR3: CASSGDTPSTEAFF
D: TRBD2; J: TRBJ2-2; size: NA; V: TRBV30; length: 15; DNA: TGTGCCTGGAGTAGCGGGGAAGGGTACACCGGGGAGCTGTTTTTT; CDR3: CAWSSGEGYTGELFF
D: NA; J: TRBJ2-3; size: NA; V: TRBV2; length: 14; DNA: TGTGCCAGCAGTTCGACAACTAGCACAGATACGCAGTATTTT; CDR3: CASSSTTSTDTQYF
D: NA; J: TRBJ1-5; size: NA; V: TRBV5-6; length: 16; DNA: TGTGCCAGCAGCTTGAACGCCCGGGGGCTCAATCAGCCCCAGCATTTT; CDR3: CASSLNARGLNQPQHF
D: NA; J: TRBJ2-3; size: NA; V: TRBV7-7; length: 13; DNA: TGTGCCAGCAGCTTAGGTAATGGAGATACGCAGTATTTT; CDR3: CASSLGNGDTQYF
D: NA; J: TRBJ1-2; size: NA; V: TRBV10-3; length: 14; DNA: TGTGCCATCAGTGATCGGCTTACTAGCTATGGCTACACCTTC; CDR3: CAISDRLTSYGYTF
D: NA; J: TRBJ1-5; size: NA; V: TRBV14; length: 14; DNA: TGTGCCAGCAGCCCGGGAGGGGTATGGCAGCCCCAGCATTTT; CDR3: CASSPGGVWQPQHF
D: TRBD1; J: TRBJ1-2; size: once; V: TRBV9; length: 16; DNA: TGTGCCAGCAGCGAAGGGGGCGCTGGGTCCCAGAGAGGCTACACCTTC; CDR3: CASSEGGAGSQRGYTF
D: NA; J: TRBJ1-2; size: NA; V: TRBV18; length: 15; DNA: TGTGCCAGCCGCGAGGGAGTGCAACTTAACTATGGCTACACCTTC; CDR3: CASREGVQLNYGYTF
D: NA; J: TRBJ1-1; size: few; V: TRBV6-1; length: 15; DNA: TGTGCCAGCAGTGAAGTAGGCGGACAGTTCACTGAAGCTTTCTTT; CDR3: CASSEVGGQFTEAFF
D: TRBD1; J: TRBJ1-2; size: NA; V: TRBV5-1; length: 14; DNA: TGCGCCAGCAGCTTAGGGGGACAGGGAGATGGCTACACCTTC; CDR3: CASSLGGQGDGYTF
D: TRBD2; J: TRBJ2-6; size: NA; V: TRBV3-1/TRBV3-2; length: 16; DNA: TGTGCCAGCAGCCAAGCGGGGGGTGTTGGGGCCAACGTCCTGACTTTC; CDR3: CASSQAGGVGANVLTF
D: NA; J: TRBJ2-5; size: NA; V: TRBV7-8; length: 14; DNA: TGTGCCAGCAGCTTACCCACCTCTGGGGAGACCCAGTACTTC; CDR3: CASSLPTSGETQYF
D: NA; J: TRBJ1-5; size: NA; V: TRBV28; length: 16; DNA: TGTGCCAGCAGCGAACCCTACAAGGGTAGGGGTCAGCCCCAGCATTTT; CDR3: CASSEPYKGRGQPQHF
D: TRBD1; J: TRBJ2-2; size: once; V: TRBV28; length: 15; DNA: TGTGCCAGCAGAGCAGGGGGCGCGGGCACCGGGGAGCTGTTTTTT; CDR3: CASRAGGAGTGELFF
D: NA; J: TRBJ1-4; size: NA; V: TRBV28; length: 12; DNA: TGTGCCAGCAGGGGGGTCCAGGAAAAACTGTTTTTT; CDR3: CASRGVQEKLFF
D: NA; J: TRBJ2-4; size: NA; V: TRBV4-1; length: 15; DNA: TGCGCCAGCAGCCAAGATGGAGGACTTTCGGACATTCAGTACTTC; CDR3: CASSQDGGLSDIQYF
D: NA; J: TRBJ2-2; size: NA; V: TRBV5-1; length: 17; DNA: TGCGCCAGCAGCGATGGAACCCAGGGTGGGGTTACCGGGGAGCTGTTTTTT; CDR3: CASSDGTQGGVTGELFF
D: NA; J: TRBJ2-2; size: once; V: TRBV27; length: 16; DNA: TGTGCCAGCAGTTTTCTTTCGCCAGCCAACACCGGGGAGCTGTTTTTT; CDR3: CASSFLSPANTGELFF
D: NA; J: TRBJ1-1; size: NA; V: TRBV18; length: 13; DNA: TGTGCCAGCTCACCAGGGTTGGCCACTGAAGCTTTCTTT; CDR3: CASSPGLATEAFF
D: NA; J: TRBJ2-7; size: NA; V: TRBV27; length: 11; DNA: TGTGCCAGCGGTCCCCCCTACGAGCAGTACTTC; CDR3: CASGPPYEQYF